The rows below give T cell receptor beta chains drawn from one sample of a study of cytomegalovirus exposure and HLA in healthy donors. Using immunoSEQ multiplex PCR, the repertoire was profiled, and TCRdb retains in-frame clones only, with some absent. The data contain about 64,000 clones, over 85% of them singletons. The sample consisted of PBMCs. The receptors stem from a woman between 18 and 30 years old in good health and CMV-seropositive. The CDR3 runs from the conserved cysteine through the conserved F or W. A D gene is named only where the DNA matches it firmly. Clone size is given for some rows only: seen once, a few or many times, or a class if the clone is expanded.

d_gene,v_gene,j_gene,abundance,CDR3nt,CDR3aa
TRBD1,TRBV15,TRBJ2-1,-,TGTGCCACCAGCCAAGACAGGGGGTATGAGCAGTTCTTC,CATSQDRGYEQFF
TRBD1,TRBV29-1,TRBJ2-7,once,TGCAGCGTTGAAGGCCACTCCCCCCGCCTAAGGGGACAGGATGCCTACGAGCAGTACTTC,CSVEGHSPRLRGQDAYEQYF
-,TRBV5-1,TRBJ2-7,once,TGCGCCAGCAGCTTTGGGTCAGGACTACCAACCTACGAGCAGTACTTC,CASSFGSGLPTYEQYF
TRBD1,TRBV6-5,TRBJ1-3,-,TGTGCCAGCAGTTACTCGGGACAGGGAGCTGGAAACACCATATATTTT,CASSYSGQGAGNTIYF
TRBD2,TRBV7-3,TRBJ2-2,-,TGTGCCAGCAGTAAGATGGGGACGGGAGGGTCGGAGGAGCTGTTTTTT,CASSKMGTGGSEELFF
-,TRBV19,TRBJ1-1,-,TGTGCCAGTAGTATCTCAGGGCGTGCTATGAACACTGAAGCTTTCTTT,CASSISGRAMNTEAFF
TRBD1,TRBV11-3,TRBJ2-3,once,TGTGCCAGCAGCTTAGACCTTCAGGGGGCGATCTCCAGAGATACGCAGTATTTT,CASSLDLQGAISRDTQYF
TRBD2,TRBV2,TRBJ2-1,-,TGTGCCAGCAGCGCCTCTAGCGGGAGGGTGTATGAGCAGTTCTTC,CASSASSGRVYEQFF
TRBD2,TRBV7-8,TRBJ2-1,-,TGTGCCAGCAGCGCCGGACTAGCGGGCCTGAATGAGCAGTTCTTC,CASSAGLAGLNEQFF
TRBD1,TRBV6-5,TRBJ1-2,-,TGTGCCAGCAGTTGGGGAACAGGGGGGTTTAGCTATGGCTACACCTTC,CASSWGTGGFSYGYTF
TRBD1,TRBV7-8,TRBJ2-2,-,TGTGCCAGCCAAAGAAGGGGGCGGGACACCGGGGAGCTGTTTTTT,CASQRRGRDTGELFF
-,TRBV27,TRBJ2-7,-,TGTGCCAGCAGTATCGGGGGAGGCTACGAGCAGTACTTC,CASSIGGGYEQYF
TRBD1,TRBV28,TRBJ1-5,-,TGTGCCAGCAGTCTGGGGACCGGGACAGGGCACAATCAGCCCCAGCATTTT,CASSLGTGTGHNQPQHF
-,TRBV5-1,TRBJ2-1,few,TGCGCCAGCAGCTTGTCCCACCGGGAATACAATGAGCAGTTCTTC,CASSLSHREYNEQFF
TRBD1,TRBV7-6,TRBJ1-4,-,TGTGCCAGCAGCTCCCTGAACAGGGGGCGAACTAATGAAAAACTGTTTTTT,CASSSLNRGRTNEKLFF
-,TRBV7-3,TRBJ1-2,-,TGTGCCAGCAGCCCACAGGGAGCCTATGGCTACACCTTC,CASSPQGAYGYTF
TRBD2,TRBV29-1,TRBJ2-1,-,TGCAGCGTTGATGGGACTAGCGGGGGGTTCAATGAGCAGTTCTTC,CSVDGTSGGFNEQFF
TRBD1,TRBV7-2,TRBJ2-1,-,TGTGCCAGCAGCTTATCCACAGGGGCCTACAATGAGCAGTTCTTC,CASSLSTGAYNEQFF
TRBD1,TRBV28,TRBJ1-1,-,TGTGCCAGCAGTCCAGGGACAGGCGTAACTGAAGCTTTCTTT,CASSPGTGVTEAFF
TRBD2,TRBV27,TRBJ2-1,-,TGTGCCAGCAGTCTTGTGTCTAGCGGGACGTACAATGAGCAGTTCTTC,CASSLVSSGTYNEQFF
TRBD2,TRBV4-1,TRBJ2-2,-,TGCGCCAGCAACTTAGCGGGGGTTACCGGGGAGCTGTTTTTT,CASNLAGVTGELFF
-,TRBV5-8,TRBJ1-2,-,TGTGCCAGCAGCTTGGCCGGCACTCCTAAGGGAGACTATGGCTACACCTTC,CASSLAGTPKGDYGYTF
TRBD1,TRBV6-1,TRBJ1-1,-,TGTGCCAGCAAAGTGGACAGGACAAACACTGAAGCTTTCTTT,CASKVDRTNTEAFF
TRBD1,TRBV7-9,TRBJ2-6,-,TGTGCCAGCAGCCGGACGACAGGGGGCTCTGGGGCCAACGTCCTGACTTTC,CASSRTTGGSGANVLTF
-,TRBV10-3,TRBJ2-1,-,TGTGCCATCAGTGGCAGGGGTGAGCAGTTCTTC,CAISGRGEQFF
TRBD1,TRBV27,TRBJ2-1,-,TGTGCCAGCAGTAACGGACAGGGGATAACAAGCTCCTACAATGAGCAGTTCTTC,CASSNGQGITSSYNEQFF
TRBD1,TRBV30,TRBJ1-1,-,TGTGCCTGGAGTAGGGACAGGGGAGCTTTCTTT,CAWSRDRGAFF
-,TRBV19,TRBJ2-7,-,TGTGCCAGTAGTATAAGAGCGGCTGACTACGAGCAGTACTTC,CASSIRAADYEQYF
-,TRBV7-9,TRBJ2-2,-,TGTGCCAGCAGCTTAGCCTACGCCGGGGAGCTGTTTTTT,CASSLAYAGELFF
TRBD2,TRBV28,TRBJ2-7,-,TGTGCCAGCAGCCCCTGGGGAGCGGGACCCTACGAGCAGTACTTC,CASSPWGAGPYEQYF
-,TRBV28,TRBJ1-4,-,TGTGCCAGCAGTTTCCCTCCTGGGCTTGAGGAAAAACTGTTTTTT,CASSFPPGLEEKLFF
-,TRBV5-4,TRBJ1-6,-,TGTGCCAGCAGCTTCGGACAGACTAATTCACCCCTCCACTTT,CASSFGQTNSPLHF
TRBD1,TRBV5-1,TRBJ1-6,-,TGCGCCAGCAGCTTGGAGGGGGCCCATAATTCACCCCTCCACTTT,CASSLEGAHNSPLHF
-,TRBV5-6,TRBJ1-2,-,TGTGCCAGCAGCTTGGGCCTGGTGGGCACAGGGAACTATGGCTACACCTTC,CASSLGLVGTGNYGYTF
TRBD1,TRBV6-1,TRBJ2-3,-,TGTGCCAGCAGTGCCGGGACAGGGTGGGCAGATACGCAGTATTTT,CASSAGTGWADTQYF
-,TRBV14,TRBJ2-1,-,TGTGCCAGCAGCCAAGAGGCAGGGCACTATGAGCAGTTCTTC,CASSQEAGHYEQFF
-,TRBV10-1,TRBJ2-1,-,TGCGCCAGCAGTAAGAGCTCCTACAATGAGCAGTTCTTC,CASSKSSYNEQFF